This T cell receptor beta chain was captured in a study of blood T cell repertoires in COVID-19. V gave up 5 bases and J gave up 2 bases, with 13 bases separating them. In germline, CDR1 is SEHNR, CDR2 FQNEAQ (reference sequence). The CDR3 has 15 residues. The repertoire was sequenced with immunoSEQ multiplex PCR; TCRdb's copy has only in-frame clones and lacks some. The profile shows about 240,000 clones, around 86% of them singletons. This chain uses TRBV7-9 with TRBJ1-5; perhaps TRBD1 as D (6 bases). This clonotype was obtained from a woman in her 70s with active or convalescent COVID-19. The sample was peripheral blood. The DNA for the CDR3 is TGTGCCAGCAGCACAGGGTTTAGGGGCAATCAGCCCCAGCATTTT. Residues: CASSTGFRGNQPQHF. The full variable domain, its missing parts supplied by reference TRBV7-9 and TRBJ1-5, is DTGVSQNPRHKITKRGQNVTFRCDPISEHNRLYWYRQTLGQGPEFLTYFQNEAQLEKSRLLSDRFSAERPKGSFSTLEIQRTEQGDSAMYLCASSTGFRGNQPQHFGDGTRLSIL.